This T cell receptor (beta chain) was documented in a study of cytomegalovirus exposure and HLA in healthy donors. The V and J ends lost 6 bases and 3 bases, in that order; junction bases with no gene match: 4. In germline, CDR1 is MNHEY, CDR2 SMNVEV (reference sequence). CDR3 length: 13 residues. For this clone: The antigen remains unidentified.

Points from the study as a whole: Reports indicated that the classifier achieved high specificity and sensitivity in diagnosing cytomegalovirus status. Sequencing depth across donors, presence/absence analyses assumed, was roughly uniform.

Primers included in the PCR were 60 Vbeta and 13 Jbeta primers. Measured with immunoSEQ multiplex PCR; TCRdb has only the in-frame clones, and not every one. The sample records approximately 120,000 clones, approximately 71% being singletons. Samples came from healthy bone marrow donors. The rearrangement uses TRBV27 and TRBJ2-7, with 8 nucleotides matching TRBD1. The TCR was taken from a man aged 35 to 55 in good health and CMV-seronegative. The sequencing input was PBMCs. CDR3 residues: CASSRTGNYEQYF. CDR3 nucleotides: TGTGCCAGCAGCAGGACAGGGAACTACGAGCAGTACTTC.